The rows below give T cell receptor beta chains drawn from one sample of a study of shared clonotypes between healthy human individuals. The data were produced by immunoSEQ multiplex PCR, yet TCRdb's version contains in-frame clones alone and is incomplete. The table records millions of clones, roughly 93% of them present only once. The sequencing sample was made of naive CD4+ T cells from PBMCs. The source is a man aged 18 to 29 in good health. Some clones in this sample may be carry-over from other donors' samples. Both conserved end residues are part of each CDR3. D genes are given only for firm matches. Size values are once, few and many counts, or a class for expanded clones, and some rows have none.

j_call d_call v_call clone_size cdr3_aa cdr3_nt
TRBJ2-4 - TRBV6-6 - CASSYSTGRENIQYF TGTGCCAGCAGTTACTCGACAGGGAGGGAAAACATTCAGTACTTC
TRBJ2-3 - TRBV11-2 - CASNPTSGALGTDTQYF TGTGCCAGCAACCCAACCTCCGGAGCTTTAGGCACAGATACGCAGTATTTT
TRBJ2-2 - TRBV6-5 few CASSSRTGELFF TGTGCCAGCAGTTCGAGAACCGGGGAGCTGTTTTTT
TRBJ1-4 TRBD1 TRBV19 - CASSTGTGLFTNEKLFF TGTGCCAGTAGTACCGGGACAGGGCTCTTCACTAATGAAAAACTGTTTTTT
TRBJ1-3 - TRBV6-1 - CASSSLAGNTIYF TGTGCCAGCAGCTCCTTAGCTGGAAACACCATATATTTT
TRBJ1-4 - TRBV5-1 once CASRASGGATNEKLFF TGCGCCAGCAGAGCCTCCGGCGGGGCAACTAATGAAAAACTGTTTTTT
TRBJ1-2 - TRBV28 few CATTVWEDGYTF TGTGCCACCACAGTTTGGGAGGATGGCTACACCTTC
TRBJ2-2 TRBD1 TRBV5-1 - CASSLSQRTGVTGELFF TGCGCCAGCAGCTTATCCCAAAGGACAGGGGTGACCGGGGAGCTGTTTTTT
TRBJ2-5 TRBD2 TRBV5-6 - CASSLETSGRAPRETQYF TGTGCCAGCAGCTTGGAAACTAGCGGGAGGGCCCCAAGGGAGACCCAGTACTTC
TRBJ2-3 TRBD1 TRBV7-6 - CASSLGGQATRQYF TGTGCCAGCAGCTTAGGGGGACAGGCGACGAGGCAGTATTTT
TRBJ1-4 - TRBV7-9 - CASSSPPGRGLNEKLFF TGTGCCAGCAGCTCGCCCCCCGGGAGGGGCCTTAATGAAAAACTGTTTTTT